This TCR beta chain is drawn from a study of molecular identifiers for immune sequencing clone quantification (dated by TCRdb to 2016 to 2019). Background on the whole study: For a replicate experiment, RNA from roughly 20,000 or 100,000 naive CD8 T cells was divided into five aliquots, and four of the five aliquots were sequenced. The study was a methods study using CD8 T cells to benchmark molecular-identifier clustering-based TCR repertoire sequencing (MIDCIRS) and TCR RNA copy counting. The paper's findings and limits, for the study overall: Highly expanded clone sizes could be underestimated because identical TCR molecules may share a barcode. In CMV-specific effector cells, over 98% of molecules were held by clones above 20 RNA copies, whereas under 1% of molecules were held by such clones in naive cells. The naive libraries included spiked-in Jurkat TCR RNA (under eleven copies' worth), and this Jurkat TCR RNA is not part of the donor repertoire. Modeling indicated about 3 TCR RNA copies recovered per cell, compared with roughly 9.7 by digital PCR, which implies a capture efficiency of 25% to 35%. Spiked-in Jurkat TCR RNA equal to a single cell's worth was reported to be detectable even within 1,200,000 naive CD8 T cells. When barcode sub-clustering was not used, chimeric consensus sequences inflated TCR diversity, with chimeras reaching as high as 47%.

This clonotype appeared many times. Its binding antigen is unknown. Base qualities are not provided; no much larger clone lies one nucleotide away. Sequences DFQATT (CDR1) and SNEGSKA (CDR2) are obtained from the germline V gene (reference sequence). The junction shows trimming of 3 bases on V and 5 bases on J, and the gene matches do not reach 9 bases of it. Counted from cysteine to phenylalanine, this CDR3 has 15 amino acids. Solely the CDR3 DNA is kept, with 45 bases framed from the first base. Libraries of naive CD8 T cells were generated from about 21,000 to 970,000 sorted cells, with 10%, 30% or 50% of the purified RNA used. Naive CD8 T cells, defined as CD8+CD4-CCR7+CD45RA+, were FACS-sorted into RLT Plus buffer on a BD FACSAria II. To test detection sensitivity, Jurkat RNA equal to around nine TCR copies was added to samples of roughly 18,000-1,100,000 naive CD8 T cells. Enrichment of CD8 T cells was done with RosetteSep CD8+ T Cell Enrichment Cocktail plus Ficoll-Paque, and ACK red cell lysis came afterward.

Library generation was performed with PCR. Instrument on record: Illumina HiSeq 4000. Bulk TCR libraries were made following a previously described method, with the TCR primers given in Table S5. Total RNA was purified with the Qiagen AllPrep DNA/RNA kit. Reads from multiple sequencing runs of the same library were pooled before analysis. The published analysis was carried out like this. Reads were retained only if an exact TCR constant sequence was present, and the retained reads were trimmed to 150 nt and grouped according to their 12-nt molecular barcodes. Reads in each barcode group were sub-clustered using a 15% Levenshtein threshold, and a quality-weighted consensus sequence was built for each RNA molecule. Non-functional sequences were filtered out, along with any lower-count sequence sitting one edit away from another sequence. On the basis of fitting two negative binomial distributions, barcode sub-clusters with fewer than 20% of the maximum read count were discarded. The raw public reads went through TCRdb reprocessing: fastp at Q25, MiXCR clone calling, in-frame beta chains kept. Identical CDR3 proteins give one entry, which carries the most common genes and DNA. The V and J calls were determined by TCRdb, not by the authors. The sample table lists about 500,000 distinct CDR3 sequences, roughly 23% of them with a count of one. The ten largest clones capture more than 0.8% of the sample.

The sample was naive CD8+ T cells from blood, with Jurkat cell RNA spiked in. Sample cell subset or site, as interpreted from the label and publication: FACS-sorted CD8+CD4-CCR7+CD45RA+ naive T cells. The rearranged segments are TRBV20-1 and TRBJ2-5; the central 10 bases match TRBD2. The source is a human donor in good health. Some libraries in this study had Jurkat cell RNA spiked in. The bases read TGCAGTGCTAGGGACATTCTAGCGGGAGTGGAGACCCAGTACTTC. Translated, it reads CSARDILAGVETQYF.